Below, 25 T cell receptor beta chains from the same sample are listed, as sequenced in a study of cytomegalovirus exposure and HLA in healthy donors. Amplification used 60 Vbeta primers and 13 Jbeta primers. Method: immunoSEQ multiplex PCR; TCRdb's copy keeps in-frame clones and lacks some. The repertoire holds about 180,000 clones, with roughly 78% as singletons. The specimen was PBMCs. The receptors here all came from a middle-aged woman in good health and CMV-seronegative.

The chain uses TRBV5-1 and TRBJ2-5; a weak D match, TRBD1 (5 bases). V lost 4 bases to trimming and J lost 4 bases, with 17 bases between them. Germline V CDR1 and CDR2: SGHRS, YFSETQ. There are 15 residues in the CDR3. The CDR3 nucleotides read TGCGCCAGCAGCCTTGGGGCAGGGTCCCCAGAGACCCAGTACTTC. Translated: CASSLGAGSPETQYF. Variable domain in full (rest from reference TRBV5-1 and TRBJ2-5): KAGVTQTPRYLIKTRGQQVTLSCSPISGHRSVSWYQQTPGQGLQFLFEYFSETQRNKGNFPGRFSGRQFSNSRSEMNVSTLELGDSALYLCASSLGAGSPETQYFGPGTRLLVL.

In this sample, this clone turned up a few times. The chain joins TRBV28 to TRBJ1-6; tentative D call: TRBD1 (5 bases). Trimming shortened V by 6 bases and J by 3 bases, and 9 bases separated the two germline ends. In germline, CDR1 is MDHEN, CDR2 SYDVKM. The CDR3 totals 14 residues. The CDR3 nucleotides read TGTGCCAGCAGCCCACAGGTCTATAATTCACCCCTCCACTTT. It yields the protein CASSPQVYNSPLHF. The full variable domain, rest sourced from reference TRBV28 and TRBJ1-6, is DVKVTQSSRYLVKRTGEKVFLECVQDMDHENMFWYRQDPGLGLRLIYFSYDVKMKEKGDIPEGYSVSREKKERFSLILESASTNQTSMYLCASSPQVYNSPLHFGNGTRLTVT.

DNA for the CDR3: TGTGCCAGCAGTCTCGTCGGAGGGAGCACCGGGGAGCTGTTTTTT. Translated, it gives CASSLVGGSTGELFF. The chain recombines TRBV27 with TRBJ2-2; perhaps TRBD2 as D (6 bases). Germline-derived CDR1 and CDR2 are MNHEY and SMNVEV (reference sequence). With 5 bases removed from V and 4 bases from J, the gap between germline ends came to 14 bases. CDR3 length: 15 residues.

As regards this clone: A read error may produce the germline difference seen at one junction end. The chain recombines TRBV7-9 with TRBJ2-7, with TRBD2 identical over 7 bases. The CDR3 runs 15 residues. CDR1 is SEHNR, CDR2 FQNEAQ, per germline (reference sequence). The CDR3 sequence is CATSRYGGSNYEQYF. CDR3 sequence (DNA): TGTGCCACCAGCCGTTACGGCGGGAGCAACTACGAGCAGTACTTC.

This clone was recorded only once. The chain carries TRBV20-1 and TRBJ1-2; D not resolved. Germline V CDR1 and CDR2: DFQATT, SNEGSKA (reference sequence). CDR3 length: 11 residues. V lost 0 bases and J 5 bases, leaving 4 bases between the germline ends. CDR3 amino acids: CSARDVYGYTF. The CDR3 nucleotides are TGCAGTGCTAGAGACGTATATGGCTACACCTTC.

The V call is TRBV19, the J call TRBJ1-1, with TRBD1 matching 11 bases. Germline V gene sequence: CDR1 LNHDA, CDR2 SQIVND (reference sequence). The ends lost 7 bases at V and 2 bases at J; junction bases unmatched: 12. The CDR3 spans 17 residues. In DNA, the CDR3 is TGTGCCAGTACCCCCCTGGACAGGGGGCAGCGAAACACTGAAGCTTTCTTT. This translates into CASTPLDRGQRNTEAFF.

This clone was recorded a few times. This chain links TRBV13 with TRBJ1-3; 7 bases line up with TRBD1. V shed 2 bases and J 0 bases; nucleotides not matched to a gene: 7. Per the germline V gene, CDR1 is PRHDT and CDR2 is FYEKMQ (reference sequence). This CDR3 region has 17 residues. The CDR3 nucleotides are TGTGCCAGCAGCTTAAGACAGGGACGTAACTCTGGAAACACCATATATTTT. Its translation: CASSLRQGRNSGNTIYF. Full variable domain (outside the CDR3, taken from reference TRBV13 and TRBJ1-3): AAGVIQSPRHLIKEKRETATLKCYPIPRHDTVYWYQQGPGQDPQFLISFYEKMQSDKGSIPDRFSAQQFSDYHSELNMSSLELGDSALYFCASSLRQGRNSGNTIYFGEGSWLTVV.

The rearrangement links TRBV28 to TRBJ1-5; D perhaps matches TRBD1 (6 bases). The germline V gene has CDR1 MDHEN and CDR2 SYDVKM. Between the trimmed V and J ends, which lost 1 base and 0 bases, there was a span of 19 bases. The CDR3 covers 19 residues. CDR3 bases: TGTGCCAGCAGTTTATTACAGGGAAGTGGGGCTTATAGCAATCAGCCCCAGCATTTT. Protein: CASSLLQGSGAYSNQPQHF.

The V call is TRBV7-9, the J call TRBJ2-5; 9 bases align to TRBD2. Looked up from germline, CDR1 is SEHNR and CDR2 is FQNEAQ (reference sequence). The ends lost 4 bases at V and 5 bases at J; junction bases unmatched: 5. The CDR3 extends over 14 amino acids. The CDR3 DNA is TGTGCCAGCAGCTGGTCTAGCGGGATCGAGACCCAGTACTTC. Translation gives CASSWSSGIETQYF.

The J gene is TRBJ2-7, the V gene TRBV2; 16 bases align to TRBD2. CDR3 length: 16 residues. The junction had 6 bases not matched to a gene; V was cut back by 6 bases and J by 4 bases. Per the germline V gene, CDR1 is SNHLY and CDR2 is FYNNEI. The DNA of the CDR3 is TGTGCCAGCAGCGGGGGACTAGCGGGAGGGCCGTACGAGCAGTACTTC. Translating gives CASSGGLAGGPYEQYF.

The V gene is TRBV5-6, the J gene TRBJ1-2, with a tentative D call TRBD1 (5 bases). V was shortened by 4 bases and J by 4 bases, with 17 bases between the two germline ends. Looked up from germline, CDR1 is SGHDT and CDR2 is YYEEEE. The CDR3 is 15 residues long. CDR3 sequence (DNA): TGTGCCAGCAGCCCGCGGAGTAGACAGTCCTATGGCTACACCTTC. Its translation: CASSPRSRQSYGYTF.

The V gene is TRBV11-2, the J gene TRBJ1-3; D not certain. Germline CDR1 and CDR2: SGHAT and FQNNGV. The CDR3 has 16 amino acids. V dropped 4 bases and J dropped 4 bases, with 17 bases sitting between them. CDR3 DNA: TGTGCCAGCAGCTCCCGTAGGAGTACGGGAGGAAACACCATATATTTT. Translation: CASSSRRSTGGNTIYF.

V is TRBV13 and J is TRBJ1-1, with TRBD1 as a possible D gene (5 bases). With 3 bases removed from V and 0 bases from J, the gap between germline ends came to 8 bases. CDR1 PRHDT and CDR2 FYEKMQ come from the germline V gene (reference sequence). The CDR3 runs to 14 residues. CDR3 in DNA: TGTGCCAGCAGCTTTCAGGGTTTGAACACTGAAGCTTTCTTT. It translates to CASSFQGLNTEAFF. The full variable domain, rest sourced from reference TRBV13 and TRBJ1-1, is AAGVIQSPRHLIKEKRETATLKCYPIPRHDTVYWYQQGPGQDPQFLISFYEKMQSDKGSIPDRFSAQQFSDYHSELNMSSLELGDSALYFCASSFQGLNTEAFFGQGTRLTVV.

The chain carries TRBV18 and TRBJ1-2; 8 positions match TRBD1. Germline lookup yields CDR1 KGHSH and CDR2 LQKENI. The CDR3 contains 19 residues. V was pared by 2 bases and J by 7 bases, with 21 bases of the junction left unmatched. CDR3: CASSPGGRGREWDIVGYTF. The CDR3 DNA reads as TGTGCCAGCTCACCAGGCGGCAGGGGGCGAGAGTGGGACATTGTTGGCTACACCTTC.

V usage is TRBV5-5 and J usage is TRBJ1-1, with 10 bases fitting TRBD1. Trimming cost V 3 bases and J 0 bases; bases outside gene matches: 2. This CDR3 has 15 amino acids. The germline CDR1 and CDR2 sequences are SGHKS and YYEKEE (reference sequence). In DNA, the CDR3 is TGTGCCAGCAGCTGGGGGACAGGGGTGAACACTGAAGCTTTCTTT. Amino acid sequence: CASSWGTGVNTEAFF.

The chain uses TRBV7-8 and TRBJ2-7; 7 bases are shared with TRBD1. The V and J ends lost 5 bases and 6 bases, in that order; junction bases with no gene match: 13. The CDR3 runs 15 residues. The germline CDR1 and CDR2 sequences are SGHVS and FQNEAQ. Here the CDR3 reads CASSPPGTANSEQYF. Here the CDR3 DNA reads TGTGCCAGCAGCCCCCCCGGGACAGCCAACTCCGAGCAGTACTTC.

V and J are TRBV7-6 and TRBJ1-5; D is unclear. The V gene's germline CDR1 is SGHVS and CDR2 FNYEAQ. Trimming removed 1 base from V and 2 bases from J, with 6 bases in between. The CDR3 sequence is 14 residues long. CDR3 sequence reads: CASSLGGGNQPQHF. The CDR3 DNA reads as TGTGCCAGCAGCTTAGGGGGAGGCAATCAGCCCCAGCATTTT.

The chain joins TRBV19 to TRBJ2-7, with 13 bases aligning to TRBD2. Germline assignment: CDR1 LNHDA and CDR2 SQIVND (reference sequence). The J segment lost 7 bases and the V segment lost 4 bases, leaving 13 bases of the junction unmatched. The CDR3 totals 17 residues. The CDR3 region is CASSNPGLAGVKGEQYF. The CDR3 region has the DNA TGTGCCAGTAGTAACCCTGGACTAGCGGGAGTGAAGGGAGAGCAGTACTTC.

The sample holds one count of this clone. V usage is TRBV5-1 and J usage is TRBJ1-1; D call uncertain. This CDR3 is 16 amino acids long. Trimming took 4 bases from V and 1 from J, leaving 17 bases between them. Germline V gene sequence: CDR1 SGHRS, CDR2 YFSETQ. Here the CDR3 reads CASSLGGWDGNTEAFF. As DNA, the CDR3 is TGCGCCAGCAGCCTGGGAGGGTGGGATGGGAACACTGAAGCTTTCTTT.

The CDR3 region has the DNA TGTGCCAGCAGTTTGGTTACTAGCGGGAGTTACAATGAGCAGTTCTTC. Translation gives CASSLVTSGSYNEQFF. The rearrangement uses TRBV28 and TRBJ2-1, with 11 bases lining up with TRBD2. Germline V gene data show CDR1 as MDHEN and CDR2 as SYDVKM. The CDR3 is 16 amino acids. V lost 3 bases and J lost 4; bases outside the gene matches: 5.

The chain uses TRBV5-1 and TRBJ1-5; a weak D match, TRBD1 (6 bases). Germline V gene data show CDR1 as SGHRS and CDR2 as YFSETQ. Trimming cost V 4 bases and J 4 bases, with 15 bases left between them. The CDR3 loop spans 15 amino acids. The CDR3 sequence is CASSQGTHRNQPQHF. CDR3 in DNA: TGCGCCAGCAGCCAAGGGACACACCGAAATCAGCCCCAGCATTTT.

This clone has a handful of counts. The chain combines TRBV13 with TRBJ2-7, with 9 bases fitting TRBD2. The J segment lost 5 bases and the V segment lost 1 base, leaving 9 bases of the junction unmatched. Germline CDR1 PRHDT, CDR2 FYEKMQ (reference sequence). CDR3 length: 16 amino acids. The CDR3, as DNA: TGTGCCAGCAGCTTAGATAGCGGGGGCGGAGGGGACGAGCAGTACTTC. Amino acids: CASSLDSGGGGDEQYF.

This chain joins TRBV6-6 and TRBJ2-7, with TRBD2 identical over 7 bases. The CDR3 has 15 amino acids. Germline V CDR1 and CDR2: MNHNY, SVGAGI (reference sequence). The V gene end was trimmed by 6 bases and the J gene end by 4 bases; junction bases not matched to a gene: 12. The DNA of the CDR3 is TGTGCCAGCAGCCAACGGGCGGGAGAAGGTTACGAGCAGTACTTC. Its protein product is CASSQRAGEGYEQYF.

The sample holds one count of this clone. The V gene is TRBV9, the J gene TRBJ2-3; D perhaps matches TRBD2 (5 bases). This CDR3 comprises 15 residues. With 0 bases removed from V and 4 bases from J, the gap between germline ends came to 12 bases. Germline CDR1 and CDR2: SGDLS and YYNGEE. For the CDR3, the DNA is TGTGCCAGCAGCGTAGCATCATCCGGGGCAGATACGCAGTATTTT. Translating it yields CASSVASSGADTQYF.

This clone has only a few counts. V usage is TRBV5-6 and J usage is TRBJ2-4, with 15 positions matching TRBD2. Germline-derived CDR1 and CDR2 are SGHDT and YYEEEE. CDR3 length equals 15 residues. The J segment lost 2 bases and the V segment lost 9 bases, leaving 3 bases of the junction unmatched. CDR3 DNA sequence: TGTGCCACCGGGACTAGCGGGGGGTCCAAAAACATTCAGTACTTC. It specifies CATGTSGGSKNIQYF.